Listed below are T cell receptor beta chains from one sample, sequenced in a study of T cell responses to AZD1222 COVID-19 vaccine. Sequenced by immunoSEQ multiplex PCR; TCRdb stores in-frame clones only, minus some. The data show 110,000 to 150,000 clones, roughly 88% seen once. The source was peripheral blood, collected 28 days after the second AZD1222 dose. These receptor sequences come from an adult who received the AZD1222 COVID-19 vaccine. The CDR3 runs from the conserved cysteine through the conserved F or W. Each record gives: J gene, D gene, V gene, CDR3 length, clone size, CDR3 protein, CDR3 DNA. The D gene is left open where the match is weak. Some rows mark clone size as missing; the rest say once, few, many or name a class of expanded clone.

j_call: TRBJ1-4; d_call: .; v_call: TRBV25-1; cdr3_length: 13; clone_size: few; cdr3_aa: CASSWSANEKLFF; cdr3_nt: TGTGCCAGCAGTTGGTCAGCTAATGAAAAACTGTTTTTT
j_call: TRBJ1-3; d_call: .; v_call: TRBV2; cdr3_length: 15; clone_size: .; cdr3_aa: CASSESPGLGDTIYF; cdr3_nt: TGTGCCAGCAGTGAATCACCGGGATTAGGCGACACCATATATTTT
j_call: TRBJ2-1; d_call: .; v_call: TRBV10-3; cdr3_length: 14; clone_size: .; cdr3_aa: CAISEETHPNEQFF; cdr3_nt: TGTGCCATCAGTGAGGAAACTCACCCCAATGAGCAGTTCTTC
j_call: TRBJ1-2; d_call: .; v_call: TRBV7-9; cdr3_length: 15; clone_size: .; cdr3_aa: CASSPWTGANYGYTF; cdr3_nt: TGTGCCAGCAGCCCCTGGACTGGAGCTAACTATGGCTACACCTTC
j_call: TRBJ1-1; d_call: .; v_call: TRBV2; cdr3_length: 13; clone_size: .; cdr3_aa: CASSEQGNTEAFF; cdr3_nt: TGTGCCAGCAGTGAACAGGGGAACACTGAAGCTTTCTTT
j_call: TRBJ2-7; d_call: .; v_call: TRBV5-4; cdr3_length: 16; clone_size: .; cdr3_aa: CASSFGRGNLNYEQYF; cdr3_nt: TGTGCCAGCAGCTTTGGTCGGGGGAATCTGAACTACGAGCAGTACTTC
j_call: TRBJ1-6; d_call: .; v_call: TRBV7-8; cdr3_length: 14; clone_size: .; cdr3_aa: CASRKEPGALPLHF; cdr3_nt: TGTGCCAGCAGAAAAGAGCCCGGGGCGCTACCCCTCCACTTT
j_call: TRBJ1-2; d_call: .; v_call: TRBV2; cdr3_length: 16; clone_size: .; cdr3_aa: CASSERGSGWDYGYTF; cdr3_nt: TGTGCCAGCAGTGAAAGGGGATCGGGCTGGGACTATGGCTACACCTTC
j_call: TRBJ1-6; d_call: TRBD1; v_call: TRBV18; cdr3_length: 16; clone_size: few; cdr3_aa: CASSATGDSYNSPLHF; cdr3_nt: TGTGCCAGCTCAGCTACAGGGGACTCCTATAATTCACCCCTCCACTTT
j_call: TRBJ1-2; d_call: .; v_call: TRBV10-2; cdr3_length: 11; clone_size: .; cdr3_aa: CASGQNYGYTF; cdr3_nt: TGCGCCAGCGGACAGAACTATGGCTACACCTTC
j_call: TRBJ2-5; d_call: .; v_call: TRBV6-5; cdr3_length: 13; clone_size: .; cdr3_aa: CANQIGGFGTQYF; cdr3_nt: TGTGCCAACCAGATCGGAGGGTTTGGGACCCAGTACTTC
j_call: TRBJ1-5; d_call: .; v_call: TRBV11-2; cdr3_length: 14; clone_size: .; cdr3_aa: CASSSGGIRQPQHF; cdr3_nt: TGTGCCAGCAGCTCCGGGGGGATTAGGCAGCCCCAGCATTTT
j_call: TRBJ1-1; d_call: .; v_call: TRBV10-2; cdr3_length: 11; clone_size: .; cdr3_aa: CASSEGLGAFF; cdr3_nt: TGCGCCAGCAGTGAAGGCCTAGGGGCTTTCTTT
j_call: TRBJ1-6; d_call: .; v_call: TRBV9; cdr3_length: 13; clone_size: .; cdr3_aa: CASSLWTASPLHF; cdr3_nt: TGTGCCAGCAGCCTCTGGACGGCCTCACCCCTCCACTTT
j_call: TRBJ2-4; d_call: .; v_call: TRBV25-1; cdr3_length: 12; clone_size: .; cdr3_aa: CASSPMGTVQYF; cdr3_nt: TGTGCCAGCAGCCCGATGGGAACGGTCCAGTACTTC
j_call: TRBJ2-1; d_call: .; v_call: TRBV19; cdr3_length: 17; clone_size: .; cdr3_aa: CASTRSRNRSPHNEQFF; cdr3_nt: TGTGCCAGTACCCGCTCACGTAATCGGAGTCCCCACAATGAGCAGTTCTTC
j_call: TRBJ1-4; d_call: .; v_call: TRBV27; cdr3_length: 16; clone_size: .; cdr3_aa: CASSQIAGTTNEKLFF; cdr3_nt: TGTGCCAGCAGCCAGATTGCAGGGACAACTAATGAAAAACTGTTTTTT
j_call: TRBJ1-1; d_call: .; v_call: TRBV5-1; cdr3_length: 14; clone_size: .; cdr3_aa: CASSFNNGLAEAFF; cdr3_nt: TGCGCCAGCAGCTTTAACAATGGTCTCGCTGAAGCTTTCTTT
j_call: TRBJ2-7; d_call: .; v_call: TRBV10-2; cdr3_length: 14; clone_size: .; cdr3_aa: CAIRKGPRSYEQYF; cdr3_nt: TGCGCCATTCGAAAAGGTCCTAGGTCCTACGAGCAGTACTTC
j_call: TRBJ1-6; d_call: TRBD1; v_call: TRBV3-1/TRBV3-2; cdr3_length: 14; clone_size: .; cdr3_aa: CASRRWDRNSPLHF; cdr3_nt: TGTGCCAGCAGACGCTGGGACAGAAATTCACCCCTCCACTTT
j_call: TRBJ2-1; d_call: .; v_call: TRBV5-1; cdr3_length: 15; clone_size: .; cdr3_aa: CASSLVSDSYNEQFF; cdr3_nt: TGCGCCAGCAGCTTGGTTAGCGACTCCTACAATGAGCAGTTCTTC
j_call: TRBJ2-7; d_call: .; v_call: TRBV11-2; cdr3_length: 14; clone_size: .; cdr3_aa: CASGLEGIRYEQYF; cdr3_nt: TGTGCCAGCGGCCTCGAGGGGATCCGTTACGAGCAGTACTTC
j_call: TRBJ2-1; d_call: TRBD2; v_call: TRBV18; cdr3_length: 16; clone_size: .; cdr3_aa: CASSPGVAGGYNEQFF; cdr3_nt: TGTGCCAGCTCACCCGGCGTAGCGGGAGGGTACAATGAGCAGTTCTTC
j_call: TRBJ1-1; d_call: TRBD1; v_call: TRBV3-1/TRBV3-2; cdr3_length: 13; clone_size: .; cdr3_aa: CATKGGLDTEAFF; cdr3_nt: TGTGCCACCAAAGGGGGCCTCGACACTGAAGCTTTCTTT
j_call: TRBJ1-2; d_call: .; v_call: TRBV2; cdr3_length: 14; clone_size: .; cdr3_aa: CASIRATSRYGYTF; cdr3_nt: TGTGCCAGCATCAGGGCCACGAGTCGTTATGGCTACACCTTC
j_call: TRBJ2-3; d_call: TRBD2; v_call: TRBV2; cdr3_length: 15; clone_size: .; cdr3_aa: CASSPSSGGTDTQYF; cdr3_nt: TGTGCCAGCAGTCCTTCTAGCGGGGGTACAGATACGCAGTATTTT
j_call: TRBJ2-3; d_call: TRBD2; v_call: TRBV2; cdr3_length: 15; clone_size: .; cdr3_aa: CASRVAGAWGDTQYF; cdr3_nt: TGTGCCAGCAGAGTAGCGGGGGCCTGGGGAGATACGCAGTATTTT
j_call: TRBJ1-5; d_call: .; v_call: TRBV20-1; cdr3_length: 14; clone_size: .; cdr3_aa: CSASDDVSNQPQHF; cdr3_nt: TGCAGTGCTAGTGACGACGTTAGCAATCAGCCCCAGCATTTT
j_call: TRBJ2-2; d_call: TRBD2; v_call: TRBV7-9; cdr3_length: 14; clone_size: .; cdr3_aa: CASSPSGGTGELFF; cdr3_nt: TGTGCCAGCAGCCCGAGCGGGGGCACCGGGGAGCTGTTTTTT
j_call: TRBJ2-2; d_call: .; v_call: TRBV5-1; cdr3_length: 15; clone_size: .; cdr3_aa: CASSLWGTDTGELFF; cdr3_nt: TGCGCCAGCAGCTTATGGGGTACGGACACCGGGGAGCTGTTTTTT
j_call: TRBJ2-6; d_call: .; v_call: TRBV7-2; cdr3_length: 15; clone_size: .; cdr3_aa: CASSQGGSGANVLTF; cdr3_nt: TGTGCCAGCAGCCAGGGAGGCTCTGGGGCCAACGTCCTGACTTTC
j_call: TRBJ1-5; d_call: .; v_call: TRBV28; cdr3_length: 14; clone_size: .; cdr3_aa: CASSREGGNQPQHF; cdr3_nt: TGTGCCAGCAGTAGGGAGGGGGGAAATCAGCCCCAGCATTTT
j_call: TRBJ2-2; d_call: .; v_call: TRBV5-6; cdr3_length: 14; clone_size: .; cdr3_aa: CASSLEVYTGELFF; cdr3_nt: TGTGCCAGCAGCTTGGAGGTCTACACCGGGGAGCTGTTTTTT
j_call: TRBJ2-5; d_call: .; v_call: TRBV5-5; cdr3_length: 14; clone_size: .; cdr3_aa: CASSLDSMAETQYF; cdr3_nt: TGTGCCAGCAGCTTGGACAGTATGGCGGAGACCCAGTACTTC
j_call: TRBJ2-3; d_call: .; v_call: TRBV7-6; cdr3_length: 15; clone_size: .; cdr3_aa: CASSPTARGTDTQYF; cdr3_nt: TGTGCCAGCAGCCCGACCGCGCGGGGCACAGATACGCAGTATTTT
j_call: TRBJ1-2; d_call: .; v_call: TRBV19; cdr3_length: 15; clone_size: .; cdr3_aa: CASSMGGHLNYGYTF; cdr3_nt: TGTGCCAGTAGCATGGGGGGACACCTCAACTATGGCTACACCTTC
j_call: TRBJ2-7; d_call: TRBD1; v_call: TRBV5-1; cdr3_length: 14; clone_size: .; cdr3_aa: CASSRDRLDYEQYF; cdr3_nt: TGCGCCAGCAGCCGGGACAGACTGGACTACGAGCAGTACTTC
j_call: TRBJ1-1; d_call: .; v_call: TRBV7-3; cdr3_length: 14; clone_size: .; cdr3_aa: CASSLVAGDTEAFF; cdr3_nt: TGTGCCAGCTCGCTGGTGGCGGGAGACACTGAAGCTTTCTTT
j_call: TRBJ2-5; d_call: .; v_call: TRBV11-2; cdr3_length: 15; clone_size: .; cdr3_aa: CASSLRGVPQETQYF; cdr3_nt: TGTGCCAGCAGCCTCAGGGGCGTCCCTCAAGAGACCCAGTACTTC
j_call: TRBJ1-5; d_call: .; v_call: TRBV6-5; cdr3_length: 16; clone_size: .; cdr3_aa: CASSYRGGSGNQPQHF; cdr3_nt: TGTGCCAGCAGTTACCGGGGGGGAAGCGGCAATCAGCCCCAGCATTTT
j_call: TRBJ2-7; d_call: TRBD2; v_call: TRBV2; cdr3_length: 13; clone_size: once; cdr3_aa: CASRGLVSYEQYF; cdr3_nt: TGTGCCAGCAGAGGACTAGTCAGTTACGAGCAGTACTTC
j_call: TRBJ1-1; d_call: .; v_call: TRBV7-3; cdr3_length: 14; clone_size: .; cdr3_aa: CASSGTGPNTEAFF; cdr3_nt: TGTGCCAGCAGCGGAACAGGGCCGAACACTGAAGCTTTCTTT
j_call: TRBJ1-2; d_call: .; v_call: TRBV6-5; cdr3_length: 13; clone_size: once; cdr3_aa: CASKVAGVYGYTF; cdr3_nt: TGTGCCAGCAAAGTTGCAGGGGTTTATGGCTACACCTTC
j_call: TRBJ2-7; d_call: TRBD1; v_call: TRBV5-4; cdr3_length: 15; clone_size: .; cdr3_aa: CASRSDRGTPYEQYF; cdr3_nt: TGTGCCAGCAGGTCCGACAGGGGTACTCCCTACGAGCAGTACTTC
j_call: TRBJ2-2; d_call: TRBD1; v_call: TRBV5-1; cdr3_length: 15; clone_size: .; cdr3_aa: CASSLGRGHTGELFF; cdr3_nt: TGCGCCAGCAGCTTGGGCAGGGGGCACACCGGGGAGCTGTTTTTT
j_call: TRBJ1-5; d_call: .; v_call: TRBV19; cdr3_length: 14; clone_size: .; cdr3_aa: CASSERQERPPQHF; cdr3_nt: TGTGCCAGTAGTGAGCGACAGGAACGCCCGCCCCAGCATTTT
j_call: TRBJ1-2; d_call: TRBD1; v_call: TRBV2; cdr3_length: 14; clone_size: .; cdr3_aa: CASSGTGGNYGYTF; cdr3_nt: TGTGCCAGCAGTGGGACAGGGGGGAACTATGGCTACACCTTC
j_call: TRBJ1-1; d_call: TRBD1; v_call: TRBV6-5; cdr3_length: 16; clone_size: .; cdr3_aa: CASSYRTGGLGTEAFF; cdr3_nt: TGTGCCAGCAGTTACCGTACAGGGGGCCTGGGCACTGAAGCTTTCTTT
j_call: TRBJ1-2; d_call: .; v_call: TRBV3-1/TRBV3-2; cdr3_length: 13; clone_size: .; cdr3_aa: CASSQTDYYGYTF; cdr3_nt: TGTGCCAGCAGCCAGACAGACTACTATGGCTACACCTTC
j_call: TRBJ2-2; d_call: TRBD1; v_call: TRBV11-2; cdr3_length: 15; clone_size: .; cdr3_aa: CASSLVGQVSGELFF; cdr3_nt: TGTGCCAGCAGCTTAGTGGGACAGGTGTCCGGGGAGCTGTTTTTT
j_call: TRBJ2-3; d_call: .; v_call: TRBV10-1; cdr3_length: 12; clone_size: .; cdr3_aa: CASSFSTDTQYF; cdr3_nt: TGCGCCAGCAGCTTTAGCACAGATACGCAGTATTTT
j_call: TRBJ2-1; d_call: TRBD1; v_call: TRBV19; cdr3_length: 12; clone_size: .; cdr3_aa: CASTDRGNEQFF; cdr3_nt: TGTGCCAGTACGGACAGGGGCAATGAGCAGTTCTTC
j_call: TRBJ2-1; d_call: .; v_call: TRBV10-2; cdr3_length: 13; clone_size: .; cdr3_aa: CASSETRDYEQFF; cdr3_nt: TGCGCCAGCAGTGAGACCCGGGACTATGAGCAGTTCTTC
j_call: TRBJ1-5; d_call: .; v_call: TRBV7-2; cdr3_length: 16; clone_size: .; cdr3_aa: CASSARSRDVNQPQHF; cdr3_nt: TGTGCCAGCAGCGCCCGGTCCAGGGACGTCAATCAGCCCCAGCATTTT
j_call: TRBJ1-6; d_call: TRBD1; v_call: TRBV27; cdr3_length: 16; clone_size: .; cdr3_aa: CASSLTDRAYNSPLHF; cdr3_nt: TGTGCCAGCAGCCTTACTGACAGGGCCTATAATTCACCCCTCCACTTT